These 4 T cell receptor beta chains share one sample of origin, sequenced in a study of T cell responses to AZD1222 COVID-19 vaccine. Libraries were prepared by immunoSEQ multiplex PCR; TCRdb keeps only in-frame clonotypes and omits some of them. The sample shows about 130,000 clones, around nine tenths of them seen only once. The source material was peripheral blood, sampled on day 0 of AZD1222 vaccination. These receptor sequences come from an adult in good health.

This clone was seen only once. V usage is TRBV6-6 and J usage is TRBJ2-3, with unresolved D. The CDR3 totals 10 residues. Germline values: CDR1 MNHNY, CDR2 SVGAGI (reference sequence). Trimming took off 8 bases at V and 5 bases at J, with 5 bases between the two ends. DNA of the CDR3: TGTGCCAGCGGGGTAGATACGCAGTATTTT. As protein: CASGVDTQYF.

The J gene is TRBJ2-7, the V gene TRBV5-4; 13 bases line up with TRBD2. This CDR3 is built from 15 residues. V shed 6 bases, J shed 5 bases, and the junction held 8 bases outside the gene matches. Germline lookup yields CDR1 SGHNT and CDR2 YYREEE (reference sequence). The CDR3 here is CASTRTSGSNDEQYF. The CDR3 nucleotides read TGTGCCAGCACCCGGACTAGCGGGAGTAACGACGAGCAGTACTTC.

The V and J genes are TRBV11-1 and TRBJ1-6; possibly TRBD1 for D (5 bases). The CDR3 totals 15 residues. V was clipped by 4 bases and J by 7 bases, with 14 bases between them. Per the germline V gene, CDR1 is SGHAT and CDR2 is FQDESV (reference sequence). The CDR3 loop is CASSSRPGGNSPLHF. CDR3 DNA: TGTGCCAGCAGCTCAAGGCCGGGGGGAAATTCACCCCTCCACTTT.

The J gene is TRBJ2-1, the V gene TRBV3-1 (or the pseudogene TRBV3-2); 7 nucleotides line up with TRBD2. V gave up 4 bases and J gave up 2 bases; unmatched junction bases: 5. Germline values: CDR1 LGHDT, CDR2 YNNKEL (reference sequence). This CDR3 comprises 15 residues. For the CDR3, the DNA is TGTGCCAGCAGCCTTAGCGGGCGACCCTACAATGAGCAGTTCTTC. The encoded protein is CASSLSGRPYNEQFF.